This TCR beta chain was recorded in a study of cytomegalovirus exposure and HLA in healthy donors. Study overall: Early on, a data release was issued that held 80 million or so unique TCRs from HLA-typed donors. When 398 donors were genotyped, roughly four fifths of them were found to fall in the Caucasian-associated ancestry cluster. Broader study findings: A later analysis associated 15,000 or so TCR beta sequences with HLA alleles at a 0.05 false discovery rate.

A single count supports this clone. Its antigen is unidentified. PCR amplification relied on 60 Vbeta primers (plus 13 Jbeta primers). Using immunoSEQ multiplex PCR, the repertoire was profiled, and TCRdb retains in-frame clones only, with some absent. The data contain approximately 170,000 clones, roughly 88% of them singletons. While unrecorded immune exposures were likely, the donors were nominally healthy when sampled. Input material: PBMCs. The TCR sequence derives from a boy between 2 and 15 years old in good health and CMV-seronegative.

The CDR3 coding sequence is TGTGCCAGTAGTATAGCTAAGGGGACAGGGCTGGAGACCCAGTACTTC. This codes for CASSIAKGTGLETQYF. The rearrangement links TRBV19 to TRBJ2-5; 9 nucleotides align to TRBD1. The CDR3 sequence is 16 residues long. Germline V gene lookup returns CDR1 LNHDA and CDR2 SQIVND (reference sequence). Trimming removed 1 base from V and 5 bases from J; junction bases left unmatched: 8. The entire variable domain, with the rest obtained from reference TRBV19 and TRBJ2-5, is as follows: DGGITQSPKYLFRKEGQNVTLSCEQNLNHDAMYWYRQDPGQGLRLIYYSQIVNDFQKGDIAEGYSVSREKKESFPLTVTSAQKNPTAFYLCASSIAKGTGLETQYFGPGTRLLVL.